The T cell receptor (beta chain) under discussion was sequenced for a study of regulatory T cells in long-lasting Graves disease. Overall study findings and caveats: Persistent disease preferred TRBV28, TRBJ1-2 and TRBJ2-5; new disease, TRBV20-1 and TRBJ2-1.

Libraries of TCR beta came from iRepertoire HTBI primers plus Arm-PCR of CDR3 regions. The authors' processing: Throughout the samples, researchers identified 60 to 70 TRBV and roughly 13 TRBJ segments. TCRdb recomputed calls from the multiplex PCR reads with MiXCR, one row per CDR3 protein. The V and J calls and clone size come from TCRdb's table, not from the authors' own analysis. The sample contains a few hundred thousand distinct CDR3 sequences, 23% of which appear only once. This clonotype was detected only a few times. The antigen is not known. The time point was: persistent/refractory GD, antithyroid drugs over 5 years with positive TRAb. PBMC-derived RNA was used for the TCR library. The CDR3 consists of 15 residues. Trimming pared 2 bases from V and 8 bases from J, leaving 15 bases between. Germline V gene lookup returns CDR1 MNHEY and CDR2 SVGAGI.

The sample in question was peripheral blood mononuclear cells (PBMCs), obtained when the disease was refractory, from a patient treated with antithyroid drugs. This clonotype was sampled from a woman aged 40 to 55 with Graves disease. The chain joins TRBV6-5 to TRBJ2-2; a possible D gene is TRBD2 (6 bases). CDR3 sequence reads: CASSYGRGWSGELFF. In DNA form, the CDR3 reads TGTGCCAGCAGTTACGGGCGGGGTTGGTCAGGGGAGCTGTTTTTT.